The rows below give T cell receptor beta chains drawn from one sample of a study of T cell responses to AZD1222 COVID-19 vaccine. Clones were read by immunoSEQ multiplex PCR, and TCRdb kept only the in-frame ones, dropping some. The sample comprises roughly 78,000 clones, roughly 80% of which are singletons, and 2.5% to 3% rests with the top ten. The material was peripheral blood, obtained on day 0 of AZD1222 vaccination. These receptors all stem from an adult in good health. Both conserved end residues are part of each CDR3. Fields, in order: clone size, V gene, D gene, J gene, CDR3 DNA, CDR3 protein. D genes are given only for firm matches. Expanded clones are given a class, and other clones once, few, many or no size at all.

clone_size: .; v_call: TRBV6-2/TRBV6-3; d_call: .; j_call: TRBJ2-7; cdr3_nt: TGTGCCAGCAGCAAATACAGCTACGAGCAGTACTTC; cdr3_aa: CASSKYSYEQYF
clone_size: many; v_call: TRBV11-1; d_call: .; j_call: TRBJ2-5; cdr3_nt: TGTGCCAGCAGCTTTGGGAAAACATACCAAGAGACCCAGTACTTC; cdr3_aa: CASSFGKTYQETQYF
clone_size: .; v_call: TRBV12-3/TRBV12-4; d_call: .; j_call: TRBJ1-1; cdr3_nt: TGTGCCAGCACCCCTGACCACACTGAAGCTTTCTTT; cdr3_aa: CASTPDHTEAFF
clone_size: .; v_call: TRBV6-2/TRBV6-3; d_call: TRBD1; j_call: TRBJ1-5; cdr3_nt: TGTGCCAGCAGTTACTCGGTGGGACAGGGGAACAATCAGCCCCAGCATTTT; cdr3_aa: CASSYSVGQGNNQPQHF
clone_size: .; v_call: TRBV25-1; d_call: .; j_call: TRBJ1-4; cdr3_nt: TGTGCCAGCATAGACAGCACAACTAATGAAAAACTGTTTTTT; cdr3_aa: CASIDSTTNEKLFF
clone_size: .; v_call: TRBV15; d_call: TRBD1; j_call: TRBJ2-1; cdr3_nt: TGTGCCACCAGCAAACGGGACAGGGGGTATGAGCAGTTCTTC; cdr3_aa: CATSKRDRGYEQFF
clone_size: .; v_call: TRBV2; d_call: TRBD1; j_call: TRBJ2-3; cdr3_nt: TGTGCCAGCAGGAGGACAGGGCAGGGCACAGATACGCAGTATTTT; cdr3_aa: CASRRTGQGTDTQYF
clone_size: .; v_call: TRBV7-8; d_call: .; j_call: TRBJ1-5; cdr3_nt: TGTGCCAGCACCCAACCGGGGGATAAGGGGCCCCAGCATTTT; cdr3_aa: CASTQPGDKGPQHF
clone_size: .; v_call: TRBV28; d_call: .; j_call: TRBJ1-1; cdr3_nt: TGTGCCAGCAGTCGTACCTCTAACACTGAAGCTTTCTTT; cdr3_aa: CASSRTSNTEAFF
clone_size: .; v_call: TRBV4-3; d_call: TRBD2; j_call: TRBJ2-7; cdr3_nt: TGCGCCAGCAGCCAAGGTGATAGCGGGAGCTCCCACGAGCAGTACTTC; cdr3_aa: CASSQGDSGSSHEQYF
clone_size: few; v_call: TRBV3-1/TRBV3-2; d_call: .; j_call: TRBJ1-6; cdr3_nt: TGTGCCAGCAGTAATCAGGGGTCCCCCCTCCACTTT; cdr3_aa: CASSNQGSPLHF
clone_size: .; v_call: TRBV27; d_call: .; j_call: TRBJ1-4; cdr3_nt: TGTGCCACGGGGGAACCGCCTTCAACTAATGAAAAACTGTTTTTT; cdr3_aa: CATGEPPSTNEKLFF
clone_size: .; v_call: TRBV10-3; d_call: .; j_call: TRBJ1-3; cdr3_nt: TGTGCCATCAGTTTCGCAGACTCTGGAAACACCATATATTTT; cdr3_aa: CAISFADSGNTIYF
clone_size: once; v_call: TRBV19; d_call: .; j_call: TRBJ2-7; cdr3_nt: TGTGCCAGTAGTCCAGTCGGACGGTACGAGCAGTACTTC; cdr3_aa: CASSPVGRYEQYF
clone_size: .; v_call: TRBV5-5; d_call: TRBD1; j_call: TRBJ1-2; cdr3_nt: TGTGCCAGCACCGGGGACAGCTATGGCTACACCTTC; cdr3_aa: CASTGDSYGYTF
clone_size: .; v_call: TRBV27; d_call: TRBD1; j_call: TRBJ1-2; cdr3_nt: TGTGCCAGCAGACCCCAGGGGGCGGGTGGCTACACCTTC; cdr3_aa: CASRPQGAGGYTF
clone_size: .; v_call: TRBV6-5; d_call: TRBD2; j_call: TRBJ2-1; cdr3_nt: TGTGCCAGCAGTCCAGCGGGAGGAGAATACAATGAGCAGTTCTTC; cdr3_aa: CASSPAGGEYNEQFF
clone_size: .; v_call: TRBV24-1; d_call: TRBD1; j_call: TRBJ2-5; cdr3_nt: TGTGCCACTCCCGGACAGGGGACCCAAGAGACCCAGTACTTC; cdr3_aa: CATPGQGTQETQYF
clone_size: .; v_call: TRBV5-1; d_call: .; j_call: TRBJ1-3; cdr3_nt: TGCGCCAGCAGCTTGGGGGGCACAGAGTCTGGAAACACCATATATTTT; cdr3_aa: CASSLGGTESGNTIYF
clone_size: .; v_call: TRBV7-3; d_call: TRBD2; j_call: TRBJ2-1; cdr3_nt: TGTGCCAGCAGCTTAGCGGGGGGCCACAATGAGCAGTTCTTC; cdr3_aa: CASSLAGGHNEQFF
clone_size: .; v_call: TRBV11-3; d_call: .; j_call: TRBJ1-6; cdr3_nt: TGTGCCAGCAGCTTCCCCCGCTATAATTCACCCCTCCACTTT; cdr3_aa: CASSFPRYNSPLHF
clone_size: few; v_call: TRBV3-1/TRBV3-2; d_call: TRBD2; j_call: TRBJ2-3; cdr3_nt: TGTGCCAGCAGCCAAGACAGGACTAGCGGTCTTTCTAGCACAGATACGCAGTATTTT; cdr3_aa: CASSQDRTSGLSSTDTQYF
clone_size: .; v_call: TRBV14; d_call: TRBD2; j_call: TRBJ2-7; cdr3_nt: TGTGCCAGCAGCCCCCTAGCGGGAGTAGGCGAGCAGTACTTC; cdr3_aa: CASSPLAGVGEQYF
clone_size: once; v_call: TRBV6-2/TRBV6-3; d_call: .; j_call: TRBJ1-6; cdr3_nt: TGTGCCAGCAGTCTTTATAATTCACCCCTCCACTTT; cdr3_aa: CASSLYNSPLHF
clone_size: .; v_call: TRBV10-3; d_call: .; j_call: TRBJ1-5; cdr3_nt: TGTGCCATCAGTGAGCGACAGTACAATCAGCCCCAGCATTTT; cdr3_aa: CAISERQYNQPQHF
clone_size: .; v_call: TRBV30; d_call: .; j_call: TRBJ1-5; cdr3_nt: TGTGCCCTGGGGGGGAGCAATCAGCCCCAGCATTTT; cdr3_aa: CALGGSNQPQHF
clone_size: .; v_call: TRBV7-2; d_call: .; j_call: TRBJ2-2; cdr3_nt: TGTGCCAGCAGCCGGGACCGTCCTACCGGGGAGCTGTTTTTT; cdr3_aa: CASSRDRPTGELFF